This T cell receptor beta chain emerged from a study of human T cells and chemical hapten exposure. For the study at large: Doses of diphenylcyclopropenone went to the patients' scalps weekly throughout the roughly 22-week study. Slight volume differences across pooled libraries mainly accounted for varying per-sample TCR yields.

Time point noted: pre-sensitization, week 0. As for treatment: therapeutic diphenylcyclopropenone sensitization with weekly scalp DPC. Unseparated into fractions, whole blood served as the source from which total RNA was extracted. Original handling: Sample TCR counts, which ranged from roughly 20,000 to 750,000, had a median of 95,638. Each CDR3 protein is one row after TCRdb ran MiXCR on the RACE reads. The V and J calls and clone size are TCRdb's, not the authors'. The sample holds 35,000 to 45,000 distinct CDR3 sequences, around 12% seen once. This clonotype was found many times. What it recognizes is unknown. Findings of the study overall: Healthy people's immune response may differ from that of the donors, who had alopecia.

V dropped 5 bases and J dropped 5; count of bases not matched to a gene: 11. Germline-derived CDR1 and CDR2 are MDHEN and SYDVKM. The CDR3 contains 16 residues. The sequence was obtained from a woman aged 40 to 49 with alopecia areata. Some clones in this sample may be carry-over from other donors' samples. The sequences come from whole blood, collected in connection with sensitization to the hapten diphenylcyclopropenone (DPC). J is TRBJ2-7 and V is TRBV28; 11 nucleotides line up with TRBD2. CDR3 residues: CASSPPLSGGAHEQYF. DNA of the CDR3: TGTGCCAGCAGTCCCCCCCTTAGCGGGGGGGCCCACGAGCAGTACTTC.